The 25 T cell receptor beta chains presented below share a single source sample, sequenced in a study of CD8 T cells in ankylosing spondylitis. TCRdb redid the calling of the 5' RACE reads with MiXCR, one entry per CDR3 protein. The profile shows some 150,000 distinct CDR3 sequences, around 42% of them singletons. Sample: synovial fluid, either unsorted or a sorted T cell fraction (not recorded which). The source is a male donor with ankylosing spondylitis.

This clonotype appeared a few times. V usage is TRBV27 and J usage is TRBJ1-1, with no clear D. This CDR3 is 13 amino acids long. Per germline, CDR1 MNHEY and CDR2 SMNVEV (reference sequence). V lost 8 bases to trimming and J lost 9 bases, with 19 bases between them. Written as DNA, the CDR3 is TGTGCCAGCGGAGGAGAAGGGAGCCCGAAAGCTTTCTTT. The encoded protein is CASGGEGSPKAFF.

This clonotype was detected a few times. The V and J genes are TRBV28 and TRBJ2-1, with D tentatively TRBD2 (6 bases). Trimming took 4 bases from V and 15 from J, leaving 16 bases between them. Germline-derived CDR1 and CDR2 are MDHEN and SYDVKM. This CDR3 is 12 amino acids long. Here the CDR3 DNA reads TGTGCCAGCAGTTCGGGACTCGACGGCCCGTTCTTC. Its translation: CASSSGLDGPFF.

This chain connects TRBV12-3 or TRBV12-4 to TRBJ2-5; perhaps TRBD1 as D (6 bases). The ends were cut back, 5 bases at V and 4 bases at J, with 17 bases in the middle. The CDR3 loop spans 15 amino acids. As DNA, the CDR3 is TGTGCCAGCAGTGACCACTGGACAGTCCGAGAGACCCAGTACTTC. It translates to CASSDHWTVRETQYF.

This clonotype was found many times. The rearrangement uses TRBV4-2 and TRBJ1-2; unclear D gene. Germline V gives CDR1 LGHNA, CDR2 YNFKEQ. The V gene lost 1 base and the J gene lost 1 base, with 7 bases spanning the gap. CDR3 length equals 14 residues. This CDR3 reads CASSQVLDNYGYTF. The CDR3 region has the DNA TGTGCCAGCAGCCAAGTCCTGGATAACTATGGCTACACCTTC.

The rearrangement links TRBV12-3 or TRBV12-4 to TRBJ2-1, with 9 bases aligning to TRBD2. CDR3 length: 14 residues. The V gene end was trimmed by 7 bases and the J gene end by 7 bases; junction bases not matched to a gene: 8. The chain's CDR3 is CASNLAGVGNEQFF. Written as DNA, the CDR3 is TGTGCCAGCAACTTAGCGGGAGTCGGGAATGAGCAGTTCTTC.

The chain couples TRBV4-1 to TRBJ2-3; TRBD2 might be the D (6 bases). The CDR3 runs to 17 residues. The germline gives CDR1 MGHRA, CDR2 YSYEKL. Trimming stripped 0 bases from V and 0 bases from J, with 13 bases between. The CDR3 spells CASSQDWGGGSTDTQYF. The CDR3 DNA is TGCGCCAGCAGCCAAGATTGGGGAGGAGGTAGCACAGATACGCAGTATTTT.

The CDR3 protein is CASSFMSGAFIQYF. CDR3 nucleotides: TGTGCCAGCAGTTTTATGTCAGGGGCCTTCATCCAGTACTTC. This sequence joins TRBV27 and TRBJ2-5; possibly TRBD1 for D (6 bases). The CDR3 runs 14 residues. The V end lost 3 bases, the J end lost 10 bases, and 18 bases lay between the germline ends. Germline V gene sequence: CDR1 MNHEY, CDR2 SMNVEV (reference sequence).

This sequence joins TRBV10-3 and TRBJ2-3; 10 bases fit TRBD2. Germline V CDR1 and CDR2: ENHRY, SYGVKD. The V gene end was trimmed by 5 bases and the J gene end by 12 bases; junction bases not matched to a gene: 11. There are 14 residues in the CDR3. The CDR3 region has the DNA TGTGCCATCAGTCAAGGACTAGCGGTACCTCATCAGTATTTT. Translating it yields CAISQGLAVPHQYF.

This clonotype was detected a few times. In nucleotides, the CDR3 is TGCGCCAGCAGCCAAGCTAGCGGGGACGCCTACGAGCAGTACTTC. Translation gives CASSQASGDAYEQYF. J is TRBJ2-7 and V is TRBV4-3, with TRBD2 identical over 9 bases. The V gene's germline CDR1 is LGHNA and CDR2 YSLEER. J lost 2 bases, V lost 1 base, and 3 bases had no gene match. The CDR3 consists of 15 residues.

This clonotype has a count of ten or more. J is TRBJ2-1 and V is TRBV9; TRBD2 aligns across 11 bases. The J segment lost 0 bases and the V segment lost 1 base, leaving 3 bases of the junction unmatched. Germline CDR1 is SGDLS and CDR2 is YYNGEE. The CDR3 is 17 residues long. CDR3 amino acids: CASSVSSGRTSYNEQFF. CDR3 in DNA: TGTGCCAGCAGCGTATCTAGCGGGAGGACCTCCTACAATGAGCAGTTCTTC.

The chain uses TRBV6-2 or TRBV6-3 and TRBJ2-7, with D perhaps TRBD2 (6 bases). Germline V lookup: CDR1 MNHEY, CDR2 SVGEGT. The germline V and J ends were trimmed by 10 bases and 3 bases, with 16 bases remaining between them. The CDR3 loop spans 13 amino acids. As DNA, the CDR3 is TGTGCCACCTCCCGGGACTTACACTACGAGCAGTACTTC. Amino acids: CATSRDLHYEQYF.

The chain couples TRBV9 to TRBJ2-1; 7 nucleotides align to TRBD1. V gave up 3 bases and J gave up 8 bases; unmatched junction bases: 11. Germline CDR1 reads SGDLS; CDR2 reads YYNGEE. The CDR3 length is 15 residues. Here the CDR3 reads CASSAGTVSRDEQFF. The CDR3 DNA sequence: TGTGCCAGCAGCGCCGGGACAGTTTCTAGGGATGAGCAGTTCTTC.

The chain employs TRBV6-2 or TRBV6-3 and TRBJ2-1; D is ambiguous. The CDR3 length is 15 residues. The V and J ends lost 6 bases and 3 bases respectively, with 15 bases between them. Germline V gene lookup returns CDR1 MNHEY and CDR2 SVGEGT. CDR3: CASSQQVRIYNEQFF. The CDR3 coding sequence is TGTGCCAGCAGCCAACAAGTAAGGATCTACAATGAGCAGTTCTTC.

The V call is TRBV12-3 or TRBV12-4, the J call TRBJ2-5; D remains unclear. Trimming cost V 7 bases and J 2 bases, with 20 bases left between them. CDR3 length: 16 residues. DNA of the CDR3: TGTGCCAGCAAAAATCCCTCAAAGACAACACAAGAGACCCAGTACTTC. It translates to CASKNPSKTTQETQYF.

This clonotype was found a few times. The chain uses TRBV12-3 or TRBV12-4 and TRBJ1-2, with TRBD1 matching over 7 bases. With V trimmed by 7 bases and J by 4 bases, 3 bases remained unmatched. The CDR3 consists of 12 residues. The CDR3, as DNA: TGTGCCAGCACCACAGGGGTCTATGGCTACACCTTC. Amino acid sequence: CASTTGVYGYTF.

The V gene is TRBV2, the J gene TRBJ2-7; possible D gene TRBD1, 5 bases. V lost 2 bases and J lost 0, with 17 bases in between. Per the germline V gene, CDR1 is SNHLY and CDR2 is FYNNEI. The CDR3 contains 17 residues. The CDR3 DNA follows: TGTGCCAGCAGTGAATGGTTAAACAGGACCGCCTCCTACGAGCAGTACTTC. Its protein product is CASSEWLNRTASYEQYF.

This clonotype appeared many times. The V gene is TRBV5-1, the J gene TRBJ2-7; perhaps TRBD1 as D (8 bases). Germline V gene sequence: CDR1 SGHRS, CDR2 YFSETQ. V lost 3 bases and J 2 bases, leaving 15 bases between the germline ends. The CDR3 covers 15 residues. For the CDR3, the DNA is TGCGCCAGCAGCTGGACACAGGGGGGGCCCTACGAGCAGTACTTC. Translated, it gives CASSWTQGGPYEQYF.

This chain uses TRBV5-8 with TRBJ2-7, with TRBD2 identical over 10 bases. CDR3 length: 15 amino acids. Germline CDR1 is SGHTS and CDR2 is YDEGEE. After removal of 2 bases from V and 0 bases from J, the junction contained 2 bases not matched to a gene. CDR3 DNA: TGTGCCAGCAGCTTTGGACTAGCGGACTCCTACGAGCAGTACTTC. This encodes CASSFGLADSYEQYF.

The CDR3 here is CASSLYWVHDHYGYTF. The CDR3 DNA sequence: TGTGCCAGCAGTTTATACTGGGTGCATGACCACTATGGCTACACCTTC. V usage is TRBV28 and J usage is TRBJ1-2, with no clear D. The CDR3 is made up of 16 amino acids. V lost 1 base to trimming and J lost 3 bases, with 15 bases between them. CDR1 is MDHEN and CDR2 is SYDVKM in the germline V gene.

The CDR3 reads CASSYSIEGTDTQYF. The CDR3 DNA reads TGTGCCAGCAGTTACTCGATTGAAGGCACAGATACGCAGTATTTT. This chain joins TRBV6-2 or TRBV6-3 and TRBJ2-3, with D hard to call. The V gene's germline CDR1 is MNHEY and CDR2 SVGEGT. V lost 0 bases, J lost 1 base, and 8 bases lay in between. This CDR3 region has 15 residues.

This chain joins TRBV27 and TRBJ1-6, with 10 nucleotides matching TRBD1. CDR1 is MNHEY, CDR2 SMNVEV, per germline (reference sequence). After removal of 6 bases from V and 11 bases from J, the junction contained 13 bases not matched to a gene. The CDR3 has 16 residues. Here the CDR3 DNA reads TGTGCCAGCAGCCGCCACCCCGGGACAGGGGTGCCACCCCTCCACTTT. Amino acids: CASSRHPGTGVPPLHF.

CDR3 in amino acids: CASRRWGNQPQHF. The CDR3 coding sequence is TGTGCCAGCAGACGATGGGGCAATCAGCCCCAGCATTTT. This chain links TRBV2 with TRBJ1-5; D is unresolved. The germline gives CDR1 SNHLY, CDR2 FYNNEI. Trimming left V 6 bases short and J 2 bases short, with 8 bases between. The CDR3 sequence is 13 residues long.

This clonotype was counted a few times. The chain joins TRBV10-3 to TRBJ1-2; no clear D gene. The CDR3 spans 13 residues. Germline V CDR1 and CDR2: ENHRY, SYGVKD. The V and J ends lost 6 bases and 7 bases respectively, with 15 bases between them. CDR3 loop: CAISTGLSGGYTF. CDR3 nucleotides: TGTGCCATCAGCACCGGACTAAGCGGTGGCTACACCTTC.

The chain recombines TRBV24-1 with TRBJ2-1; 7 bases agree with TRBD2. The CDR3 loop spans 16 amino acids. Unmatched junction bases numbered 12, after V lost 5 bases and J lost 6 bases. Germline CDR1 and CDR2: KGHDR and SFDVKD. The CDR3, as DNA: TGTGCCACCAGTGGGCCCGGGACTATTGATTGCAATGAGCAGTTCTTC. Translation gives CATSGPGTIDCNEQFF.

The V and J genes are TRBV7-9 and TRBJ2-7; 7 bases agree with TRBD1. CDR1 SEHNR and CDR2 FQNEAQ come from the germline V gene (reference sequence). The CDR3 is made up of 13 amino acids. The junction had 2 bases not matched to a gene; V was cut back by 0 bases and J by 6 bases. The CDR3 bases are TGTGCCAGCAGCTTAGCACAGGGGATCGAGCAGTACTTC. Translated: CASSLAQGIEQYF.